This entry lists 3 T cell receptor beta chains sequenced from one sample in a study of regulatory T cells in long-lasting Graves disease. Time point meaning: newly diagnosed GD, antithyroid drugs for less than 3 months. Following extraction of RNA from PBMCs, that RNA was used to make the TCR library. With iRepertoire HTBI primers and Arm-PCR of CDR3 regions, TCR beta libraries were built. MiXCR, run by TCRdb on the multiplex PCR reads, gives a single entry per CDR3 protein. The sample holds hundreds of thousands of distinct CDR3 sequences; 18% are singletons and the top ten take about 36%. This sample comprised peripheral blood mononuclear cells (PBMCs), obtained at new diagnosis, from a patient treated with antithyroid drugs. These receptors came from a female donor with Graves disease.

In this sample, this clonotype turned up once. The rearrangement uses TRBV7-9 and TRBJ1-6; D remains ambiguous. CDR1 is SEHNR and CDR2 is FQNEAQ in the germline V gene (reference sequence). The CDR3 totals 16 residues. V was cut by 0 bases and J by 9 bases, with 15 bases left in between. The CDR3, as DNA: TGTGCCAGCAGCTTAGCTATGGAAGGTCATGGTTCACCCCTCCACTTT. Amino acids: CASSLAMEGHGSPLHF.

This clonotype was counted ten times or more. CDR3 DNA sequence: TGTGCCAGCAGTTTTTCTTTTCTAGCGGGAGGGCCGAATGAGCAGTTCTTC. Protein: CASSFSFLAGGPNEQFF. The chain joins TRBV28 to TRBJ2-1; 12 nucleotides line up with TRBD2. CDR3 length: 17 residues. V lost 3 bases to trimming and J lost 7 bases; unmatched junction nucleotides: 10. Germline CDR1 reads MDHEN; CDR2 reads SYDVKM. The whole variable domain, remainder taken from reference TRBV28 and TRBJ2-1, is DVKVTQSSRYLVKRTGEKVFLECVQDMDHENMFWYRQDPGLGLRLIYFSYDVKMKEKGDIPEGYSVSREKKERFSLILESASTNQTSMYLCASSFSFLAGGPNEQFFGPGTRLTVL.

This rearrangement joins TRBV20-1 to TRBJ1-4; TRBD1 is a possible D gene (6 bases). CDR3 size: 16 residues. CDR1 DFQATT and CDR2 SNEGSKA come from the germline V gene (reference sequence). Deletions cut 6 bases from V and 7 bases from J, with 24 bases between. The CDR3 protein is CSAHPPGLQGGEKLFF. CDR3 bases: TGCAGTGCACACCCACCGGGACTACAGGGCGGTGAAAAACTGTTTTTT.